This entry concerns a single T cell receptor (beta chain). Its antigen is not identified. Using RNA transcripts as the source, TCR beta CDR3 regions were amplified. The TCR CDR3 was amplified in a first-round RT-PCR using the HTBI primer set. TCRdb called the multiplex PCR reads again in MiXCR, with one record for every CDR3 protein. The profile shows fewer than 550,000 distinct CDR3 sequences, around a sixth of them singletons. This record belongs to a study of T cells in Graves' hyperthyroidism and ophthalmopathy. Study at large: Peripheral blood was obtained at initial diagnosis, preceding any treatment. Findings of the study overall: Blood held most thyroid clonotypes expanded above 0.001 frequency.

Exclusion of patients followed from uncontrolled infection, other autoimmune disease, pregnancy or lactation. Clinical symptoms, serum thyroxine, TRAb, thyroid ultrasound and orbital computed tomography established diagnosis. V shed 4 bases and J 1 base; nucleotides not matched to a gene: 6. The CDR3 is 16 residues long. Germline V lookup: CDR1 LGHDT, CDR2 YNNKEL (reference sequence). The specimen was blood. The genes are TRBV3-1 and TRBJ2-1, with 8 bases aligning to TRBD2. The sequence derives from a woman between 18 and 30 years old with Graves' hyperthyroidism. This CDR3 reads CASSRGVAGSYNEQFF. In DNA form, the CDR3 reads TGTGCCAGCAGCCGTGGGGTAGCGGGGTCCTACAATGAGCAGTTCTTC.